The 2 T cell receptor beta chains below all came from one sample that was sequenced in a study of cytomegalovirus exposure and HLA in healthy donors. 60 Vbeta and 13 Jbeta primers were used in PCR. Method: immunoSEQ multiplex PCR; TCRdb's copy keeps in-frame clones and lacks some. The table records 100,000 to 150,000 clones, just under 75% of them present only once. The sample taken for sequencing was PBMCs. The receptors were gathered from a man aged 55 to 70 in good health and CMV-seropositive.

Worth noting for this clone: Mismatch with germline at one junction end may stem from a read error. V is TRBV28 and J is TRBJ1-2; D is uncertain. This CDR3 has 14 residues. CDR1 and CDR2 from the germline V gene are MDHEN and SYDVKM. This CDR3 is CASCFSRLNYGYTF. In DNA form, the CDR3 reads TGTGCCAGCTGTTTCTCCCGACTTAACTATGGCTACACCTTC.

The chain employs TRBV7-2 and TRBJ1-1; D gene uncertain. V was shortened by 5 bases and J by 1 base, with 8 bases between the two germline ends. This CDR3 has 13 residues. Germline V CDR1 and CDR2: SGHTA, FQGNSA. The CDR3 DNA reads TGTGCCAGCAGCCAAGAGGCGAACACTGAAGCTTTCTTT. Translation: CASSQEANTEAFF.